The clone carrying this T cell receptor (beta chain) was recorded at least ten times. Antigen unknown. The data originate from a study of CD8 T cells in ankylosing spondylitis. Study-wide results and limits: It appeared that ankylosing spondylitis blood was characterized by a TCR beta motif of several highly homologous variants.

It was by quantitative 5'-RACE with molecular barcodes that TCR beta libraries were made. TCRdb passed the 5' RACE reads through MiXCR, listing each CDR3 protein once. The table includes under 250,000 distinct CDR3 sequences, around a quarter detected once. In germline, CDR1 is SQVTM, CDR2 ANQGSEA. Trimming stripped 5 bases from V and 6 bases from J, with 11 bases between. The CDR3 contains 11 residues. This TCR was recovered from a male donor with ankylosing spondylitis or in good health (not recorded which). The sequencing input was blood, either unsorted or a sorted T cell fraction (not recorded which). V gene TRBV29-1 combines with J gene TRBJ2-7; D remains unclear. In nucleotides, the CDR3 is TGCAGCGTTAACTCTGGGTCCGAGCAGTACTTC. Translated, it gives CSVNSGSEQYF.